This TCR beta chain originates from a study of T-cell reconstitution after alpha-beta-depleted transplantation in children. Points from the study as a whole: Most T-cell counts and diversity one year after the transplant came from T cells that were newly produced. Reportedly, roughly two months post-transplant, alpha-beta T cells arose from several hundred expanded graft clones.

Researchers prepared the TCRbeta library using unique molecular identifiers, the study reports. TCRdb re-called the PCR reads with MiXCR, one entry per CDR3 protein. The sample consists of 900,000 or so distinct CDR3 sequences, around 15% of them appearing once. Remarks on this clonotype: Its target is not known.

The germline gives CDR1 SGHTA, CDR2 FQGTGA. The CDR3 totals 15 residues. Germline trimming cut 2 bases from V and 9 bases from J; bases unmatched to any gene: 7. The sequences come from PBMCs, mostly from graft donor cells, collected 360 days after TCRalphabeta/CD19-depleted stem cell transplant. The gene calls are TRBV7-3 and TRBJ2-1; 10 bases agree with TRBD2. This TCR derives from a male patient younger than 18 who had a stem cell transplant for acute lymphoblastic leukemia, so the T cells may come from the graft donor. The CDR3 sequence is CASSLSLAGMVEQFF. CDR3 in DNA: TGTGCCAGCAGCTTATCACTAGCGGGAATGGTTGAGCAGTTCTTC.